Below, 21 T cell receptor beta chains from the same sample are listed, as sequenced in a study of blood T cells in healthy people across ages. Together with a sample-barcoded 5' primer, a J-beta primer mix was included in a second PCR lasting roughly 6 to 12 cycles. Using its own MiXCR run on the 5' RACE reads, TCRdb lists one record per CDR3 protein. The data show 760,000 or so distinct CDR3 sequences, with around 25% seen just once and around 9.2% held by the top ten. The data were also submitted as part of a second study, on T cells of mothers and their children.

Sequencing used blood. All receptors come from a boy between 10 and 17 years old in good health.

This clonotype showed up just once. This chain joins TRBV29-1 and TRBJ2-5; 7 positions agree with TRBD2. J was trimmed by 5 bases and V by 0 bases; bases with no gene match: 12. This CDR3 has 16 amino acids. Germline CDR1 and CDR2: SQVTM and ANQGSEA. The CDR3 sequence: CSVEDHTSESGETQYF. CDR3 coding DNA: TGCAGCGTTGAAGATCATACTAGCGAGAGTGGCGAGACCCAGTACTTC.

The chain combines TRBV12-3 or TRBV12-4 with TRBJ2-2; TRBD2 matches 12 bases. Unmatched junction bases numbered 5, after V lost 5 bases and J lost 4 bases. The CDR3 totals 16 residues. CDR3 sequence: CASSPTSGGTTGELFF. CDR3 coding DNA: TGTGCCAGCAGTCCCACTAGCGGGGGGACCACCGGGGAGCTGTTTTTT.

A few counts support this clonotype. The rearrangement joins TRBV4-2 to TRBJ1-2; tentatively, D is TRBD1 (5 bases). The CDR3 sequence is 15 residues long. CDR1 and CDR2 (germline): LGHNA, YNFKEQ. Trimming shortened V by 1 base and J by 4 bases, and 13 bases separated the two germline ends. The CDR3 DNA reads TGTGCCAGCAGCCAAGGGCCTGGGGGGTCCTATGGCTACACCTTC. This gives the protein CASSQGPGGSYGYTF.

This clonotype was detected a few times. V usage is TRBV5-1 and J usage is TRBJ2-5, with 7 bases fitting TRBD2. Trimming removed 4 bases from V and 2 bases from J; junction bases left unmatched: 8. This CDR3 is built from 15 residues. Germline V gives CDR1 SGHRS, CDR2 YFSETQ. The CDR3 coding sequence is TGCGCCAGCAGCCCGGGCGGAGCGGGACAAGAGACCCAGTACTTC. It translates to CASSPGGAGQETQYF.

A few counts support this clonotype. The V call is TRBV7-9, the J call TRBJ2-3; D is uncertain. Germline values: CDR1 SEHNR, CDR2 FQNEAQ (reference sequence). Trimming cost V 2 bases and J 4 bases, with 19 bases left between them. The length of the CDR3 is 17 residues. The CDR3 here is CASSLHPTGAVADTQYF. CDR3 coding DNA: TGTGCCAGCAGCTTACATCCGACGGGCGCGGTGGCAGATACGCAGTATTTT.

This clonotype has only a few counts. This chain uses TRBV29-1 with TRBJ2-5; 10 nucleotides match TRBD2. With the DNA end fitting TRBJ2-1 better, the J assignment may be wrong. The CDR3 contains 17 residues. Germline CDR1 reads SQVTM; CDR2 reads ANQGSEA. The CDR3 bases are TGCAGCGTTGAAGATTCTTCTAGCGGGGGCCTCTACAATGAGCAGTTCTTC. Translating gives CSVEDSSSGGLYNEQFF.

About this clonotype itself: Mismatch with germline at one junction end may stem from a read error. This chain links TRBV25-1 with TRBJ2-5; D tentatively reads TRBD1 or TRBD2 (7 bases each). The CDR3 is 15 residues long. Germline V gives CDR1 MGHDK, CDR2 SYGVNS. The CDR3 nucleotides are TGTGCCAGCAGTGAATGGGAGGGGGCTGGGGAGACCCAGCACTTC. It encodes CASSEWEGAGETQHF. Based on the CDR3 plus reference TRBV25-1 and TRBJ2-5, the full variable domain is EADIYQTPRYLVIGTGKKITLECSQTMGHDKMYWYQQDPGMELHLIHYSYGVNSTEKGDLSSESTVSRIRTEHFPLTLESARPSHTSQYLCASSEWEGAGETQHFGPGTRLLVL.

The table lists this clonotype with a few counts. The rearrangement uses TRBV27 and TRBJ2-7, with no clear D. Germline CDR1 reads MNHEY; CDR2 reads SMNVEV (reference sequence). The CDR3 spans 17 residues. V lost 6 bases and J lost 3, with 24 bases in between. This CDR3 reads CASSLMPGPTNVYEQYF. CDR3 in DNA: TGTGCCAGCAGCCTTATGCCCGGGCCCACGAATGTCTACGAGCAGTACTTC.

The chain has TRBV4-1 and TRBJ1-1; 8 positions agree with TRBD1. J lost 1 base, V lost 0 bases, and 4 bases had no gene match. Germline values: CDR1 MGHRA, CDR2 YSYEKL. The CDR3 sequence is 16 residues long. CDR3 nucleotides: TGCGCCAGCAGCCAAGAGCCGGGACAGGCGAACACTGAAGCTTTCTTT. Its protein is CASSQEPGQANTEAFF.

The J gene is TRBJ2-3, the V gene TRBV29-1, with 9 positions matching TRBD2. Trimming cost V 7 bases and J 2 bases; bases outside gene matches: 13. This CDR3 spans 16 amino acids. Germline V lookup: CDR1 SQVTM, CDR2 ANQGSEA. The CDR3 nucleotides are TGCAGCGAGGGGACTAGCCTCGGGGCACACACAGATACGCAGTATTTT. Residues: CSEGTSLGAHTDTQYF.

This clonotype occurred a few times. V and J are TRBV20-1 and TRBJ2-3; possibly TRBD1 for D (6 bases). Trimming removed 2 bases from V and 4 bases from J, with 13 bases in between. This CDR3 contains 14 residues. Germline V lookup: CDR1 DFQATT, CDR2 SNEGSKA (reference sequence). The CDR3 spells CSARWQGMADTQYF. CDR3 DNA sequence: TGCAGTGCTAGATGGCAGGGGATGGCAGATACGCAGTATTTT.

In this sample, this clonotype turned up a few times. The chain couples TRBV5-6 to TRBJ1-6; no firm D call. The CDR3 is 13 residues long. Germline assignment: CDR1 SGHDT and CDR2 YYEEEE. The V end was cut by 1 base, the J end by 8 bases, with 7 bases between. The CDR3 DNA sequence: TGTGCCAGCAGCTTGTCCCTTTATTCACCCCTCCACTTT. Residues: CASSLSLYSPLHF.

The J gene is TRBJ2-7, the V gene TRBV2; tentative D call: TRBD2 (6 bases). Trimming shortened V by 0 bases and J by 6 bases, and 12 bases separated the two germline ends. There are 14 residues in the CDR3. Germline CDR1 is SNHLY and CDR2 is FYNNEI. Here the CDR3 reads CASSEAPLAFEQYF. CDR3 nucleotides: TGTGCCAGCAGTGAAGCGCCACTAGCTTTCGAGCAGTACTTC.

The rearrangement uses TRBV6-5 and TRBJ2-1; unclear D gene. The germline V gene encodes CDR1 MNHEY and CDR2 SVGAGI. V lost 2 bases, J lost 0 bases, and 8 bases lay in between. CDR3 length: 15 residues. The DNA of the CDR3 is TGTGCCAGCAGTTACCGTCGCAGCTCCTACAATGAGCAGTTCTTC. It specifies CASSYRRSSYNEQFF.

This clonotype was seen more than once but under ten times. V gene TRBV29-1 combines with J gene TRBJ1-4; D perhaps matches TRBD1 (6 bases). The CDR3 is made up of 14 amino acids. Trimming left V 4 bases short and J 8 bases short, with 17 bases between. The germline gives CDR1 SQVTM, CDR2 ANQGSEA. The CDR3 nucleotides are TGCAGCGTTGCAATTGGGGGCTTGGGAGAAAAACTGTTTTTT. Translated, it gives CSVAIGGLGEKLFF.

The chain couples TRBV5-6 to TRBJ2-7; TRBD1 aligns across 7 bases. The CDR3 covers 13 residues. Looked up from germline, CDR1 is SGHDT and CDR2 is YYEEEE. Unmatched junction bases numbered 13, after V lost 4 bases and J lost 12 bases. CDR3 bases: TGTGCCAGCAGCACTGGCCGCCAAAGACAGGGGTACTTC. Protein sequence: CASSTGRQRQGYF.

The chain joins TRBV5-6 to TRBJ2-7, with D possibly called TRBD1 or TRBD2 (6 bases each). Trimming cost V 4 bases and J 9 bases, with 17 bases left between them. CDR3 length: 13 amino acids. CDR1 is SGHDT, CDR2 YYEEEE, per germline. The chain's CDR3 is CASSTDMGGGQYF. In nucleotides, the CDR3 is TGTGCCAGCAGCACGGATATGGGGGGCGGGCAGTACTTC. Combining the CDR3 with reference TRBV5-6 and TRBJ2-7 gives the whole variable domain DAGVTQSPTHLIKTRGQQVTLRCSPKSGHDTVSWYQQALGQGPQFIFQYYEEEERQRGNFPDRFSGHQFPNYSSELNVNALLLGDSALYLCASSTDMGGGQYFGPGTRLTVT.

The rearrangement joins TRBV4-1 to TRBJ1-1; 8 bases match TRBD1. Trimming took 0 bases from V and 7 from J; bases not matched to a gene: 4. The CDR3 is 14 residues long. Germline V gene sequence: CDR1 MGHRA, CDR2 YSYEKL. In DNA form, the CDR3 reads TGCGCCAGCAGCCAAGAAGGGACAGGAGATGAAGCTTTCTTT. This codes for CASSQEGTGDEAFF.

This clonotype was found a few times. The rearrangement joins TRBV7-9 to TRBJ2-3; 8 bases map to TRBD2. V lost 6 bases to trimming and J lost 0 bases; unmatched junction nucleotides: 5. Germline CDR1 reads SEHNR; CDR2 reads FQNEAQ (reference sequence). CDR3 length: 15 amino acids. The CDR3 is CASSTSGGSTDTQYF. In nucleotides, the CDR3 is TGTGCCAGCAGTACAAGCGGGGGAAGCACAGATACGCAGTATTTT. Based on the CDR3 plus reference TRBV7-9 and TRBJ2-3, the full variable domain is DTGVSQNPRHKITKRGQNVTFRCDPISEHNRLYWYRQTLGQGPEFLTYFQNEAQLEKSRLLSDRFSAERPKGSFSTLEIQRTEQGDSAMYLCASSTSGGSTDTQYFGPGTRLTVL.

CDR3 in DNA: TGTGCCAGCAGTCCGCGACAGCCCTTGAACACTGAAGCTTTCTTT. Its protein product is CASSPRQPLNTEAFF. The chain uses TRBV6-6 and TRBJ1-1; D perhaps matches TRBD1 (5 bases). The germline V gene has CDR1 MNHNY and CDR2 SVGAGI (reference sequence). The CDR3 consists of 15 residues. V dropped 5 bases and J dropped 0 bases, with 13 bases sitting between them.

The DNA for the CDR3 is TGTGCCAGCAGCTTCGGGCAGGGCCACTACGAGCAGTACTTC. Translated: CASSFGQGHYEQYF. The chain combines TRBV11-2 with TRBJ2-7; possibly TRBD1 for D (5 bases). The CDR3 extends over 14 amino acids. Looked up from germline, CDR1 is SGHAT and CDR2 is FQNNGV. V lost 3 bases and J lost 3, with 12 bases in between.